One and the same sample provided the 27 T cell receptor beta chains below, sequenced in a study of blood T cells in healthy people across ages. A second PCR of 7 to 11 cycles used a sample-barcoded 5' primer and a J-beta primer mix. MiXCR, run by TCRdb on the 5' RACE reads, gives a single entry per CDR3 protein. The table shows some 750,000 distinct CDR3 sequences, with over 20% occurring only once. Input material: blood. The origin of the receptors is a man between 65 and 79 years old in good health.

A few counts support this clonotype. This rearrangement joins TRBV28 to TRBJ2-7; no clear D gene. Germline values: CDR1 MDHEN, CDR2 SYDVKM. The CDR3 sequence is 16 residues long. Trimming took off 3 bases at V and 0 bases at J, with 15 bases between the two ends. CDR3 protein: CASSFAGERPSYEQYF. The CDR3 DNA sequence: TGTGCCAGCAGTTTTGCTGGCGAACGTCCCTCCTACGAGCAGTACTTC. Full variable domain (outside the CDR3, taken from reference TRBV28 and TRBJ2-7): DVKVTQSSRYLVKRTGEKVFLECVQDMDHENMFWYRQDPGLGLRLIYFSYDVKMKEKGDIPEGYSVSREKKERFSLILESASTNQTSMYLCASSFAGERPSYEQYFGPGTRLTVT.

The table lists this clonotype with a few counts. The chain is built from TRBV6-6 and TRBJ2-3; D is possibly TRBD2 (6 bases). The CDR3 totals 15 residues. V lost 5 bases to trimming and J lost 4 bases, with 16 bases between them. From germline, CDR1 is MNHNY and CDR2 SVGAGI (reference sequence). CDR3 DNA: TGTGCCAGCAGTCGGGACTCCGGGGGTGCAGATACGCAGTATTTT. This gives the protein CASSRDSGGADTQYF.

This clonotype was detected only a few times. The V call is TRBV6-5, the J call TRBJ2-3; TRBD2 matches at 13 bases. This CDR3 is 16 amino acids long. CDR1 MNHEY and CDR2 SVGAGI come from the germline V gene. V lost 0 bases, J lost 5 bases, and 2 bases stayed unmatched. CDR3 protein: CASSYSGLAGEDTQYF. The CDR3 DNA is TGTGCCAGCAGTTACTCCGGACTAGCGGGGGAAGATACGCAGTATTTT.

This clonotype was counted between two and nine times. This chain links TRBV4-1 with TRBJ2-5; D remains unclear. Germline V gene lookup returns CDR1 MGHRA and CDR2 YSYEKL. With 4 bases removed from V and 5 bases from J, the gap between germline ends came to 11 bases. This CDR3 region has 13 residues. The CDR3 DNA follows: TGCGCCAGCAGCCGAAAAGATTCCGAGACCCAGTACTTC. Protein sequence: CASSRKDSETQYF.

This clonotype has a handful of counts. The chain links TRBV7-2 to TRBJ1-3, with unresolved D. Between the trimmed V and J ends, which lost 5 bases and 0 bases, there was a span of 17 bases. Germline CDR1 and CDR2: SGHTA and FQGNSA. The CDR3 sequence is 17 residues long. CDR3 in DNA: TGTGCCAGCAGCCCGTCAACCGGGCAGAGCTCTGGAAACACCATATATTTT. This translates into CASSPSTGQSSGNTIYF.

This clonotype showed up just a few times. This chain links TRBV5-1 with TRBJ2-3; TRBD1 agrees at 8 bases. Germline V gene data show CDR1 as SGHRS and CDR2 as YFSETQ. The CDR3 runs to 15 residues. V trimming: 4 bases; J trimming: 5 bases; junction bases outside the gene matches: 9. The CDR3 DNA reads TGCGCCAGCAGCCTGCAGACAGGGGTAAAAGATACGCAGTATTTT. It encodes CASSLQTGVKDTQYF.

This clonotype was counted between two and nine times. V usage is TRBV27 and J usage is TRBJ1-5, with 7 bases matching TRBD1. CDR1 and CDR2 (germline): MNHEY, SMNVEV (reference sequence). CDR3 size: 14 residues. With 2 bases clipped from V and 4 bases from J, the junction kept 2 bases outside the gene matches. CDR3 nucleotides: TGTGCCAGCAGTTTAACAGGGGCAAATCAGCCCCAGCATTTT. This encodes CASSLTGANQPQHF.

This rearrangement joins TRBV4-2 to TRBJ2-7; TRBD2 matches 8 bases. Trimming took 5 bases from V and 3 from J; bases not matched to a gene: 3. The CDR3 consists of 13 residues. Germline V gene sequence: CDR1 LGHNA, CDR2 YNFKEQ. This CDR3 reads CASSAAGVYEQYF. The CDR3 DNA follows: TGTGCCAGCAGCGCAGCGGGAGTCTACGAGCAGTACTTC.

This clonotype was seen more than once but under ten times. The chain is built from TRBV4-3 and TRBJ1-2, with D possibly matching TRBD1 (5 bases). The CDR3 runs to 16 residues. Germline CDR1 and CDR2: LGHNA and YSLEER. Between the trimmed V and J ends, which lost 2 bases and 7 bases, there was a span of 20 bases. The chain's CDR3 is CASSQHNRVGAVGYTF. CDR3 DNA sequence: TGCGCCAGCAGCCAACATAATCGGGTTGGGGCGGTTGGCTACACCTTC.

This clonotype has more than one count but fewer than ten. The chain links TRBV20-1 to TRBJ2-3; possibly TRBD2 for D (7 bases). Germline CDR1 and CDR2: DFQATT and SNEGSKA (reference sequence). V was trimmed by 0 bases and J by 1 base, leaving 17 bases between them. The CDR3 has 17 residues. The CDR3 bases are TGCAGTGCTAGAGATCGGTCCCGAGGGGGGGGCACAGATACGCAGTATTTT. It translates to CSARDRSRGGGTDTQYF.

This clonotype was picked up many times. This chain joins TRBV29-1 and TRBJ2-3; D is unclear. Germline V CDR1 and CDR2: SQVTM, ANQGSEA. The ends were cut back, 4 bases at V and 0 bases at J, with 8 bases in the middle. The CDR3 runs to 13 residues. The CDR3 protein is CSVAERSTDTQYF. In DNA, the CDR3 is TGCAGCGTTGCAGAGAGGAGCACAGATACGCAGTATTTT.

The table lists this clonotype with a few counts. The rearrangement joins TRBV12-3 or TRBV12-4 to TRBJ1-5; D ambiguous. The CDR3 runs to 12 residues. Trimming removed 6 bases from V and 9 bases from J, with 12 bases in between. The CDR3 DNA follows: TGTGCCAGCAGCGAGGGCCCTTCGCCCCAGCATTTT. It codes for CASSEGPSPQHF.

This clonotype came up a few times. The chain combines TRBV19 with TRBJ2-2, with unresolved D. This CDR3 is built from 15 residues. V lost 4 bases and J 3 bases, leaving 12 bases between the germline ends. The V gene's germline CDR1 is LNHDA and CDR2 SQIVND (reference sequence). The CDR3 DNA reads as TGTGCCAGTAGTAAGAACCCCCCGGACACCGGGGAGCTGTTTTTT. It translates to CASSKNPPDTGELFF. Full variable domain (remainder filled in from reference TRBV19 and TRBJ2-2): DGGITQSPKYLFRKEGQNVTLSCEQNLNHDAMYWYRQDPGQGLRLIYYSQIVNDFQKGDIAEGYSVSREKKESFPLTVTSAQKNPTAFYLCASSKNPPDTGELFFGEGSRLTVL.

The chain is built from TRBV5-1 and TRBJ2-1; D uncertain. With the DNA end fitting TRBJ2-7 better, the J assignment may be wrong. Germline lookup yields CDR1 SGHRS and CDR2 YFSETQ. The CDR3 length is 16 residues. The CDR3 nucleotides read TGCGCCAGCAGCTTGGATGGTTCACGCACGACCTACGAGCAGTACGTC. Translating it yields CASSLDGSRTTYEQYV.

The gene calls are TRBV7-9 and TRBJ2-3; 8 positions match TRBD2. Unmatched junction bases numbered 8, after V lost 5 bases and J lost 4 bases. Germline V gene sequence: CDR1 SEHNR, CDR2 FQNEAQ (reference sequence). There are 15 residues in the CDR3. Here the CDR3 reads CASSRRRGAADTQYF. The DNA for the CDR3 is TGTGCCAGCAGCCGACGGCGGGGGGCGGCAGATACGCAGTATTTT.

The chain carries TRBV12-3 or TRBV12-4 and TRBJ1-1; the D is unclear. V was shortened by 7 bases and J by 5 bases, with 20 bases between the two germline ends. This CDR3 contains 15 residues. The CDR3 sequence is CASISPRLVGTEAFF. CDR3 nucleotides: TGTGCCAGCATCTCGCCCCGCTTGGTCGGGACTGAAGCTTTCTTT.

The J gene is TRBJ2-4, the V gene TRBV20-1; D may be TRBD1 (6 bases). The CDR3 loop spans 14 amino acids. The V end lost 6 bases, the J end lost 7 bases, and 19 bases lay between the germline ends. The germline CDR1 and CDR2 sequences are DFQATT and SNEGSKA (reference sequence). CDR3 loop: CSANQQGRGNIQYF. CDR3 in DNA: TGCAGTGCAAACCAACAGGGAAGGGGGAACATTCAGTACTTC.

V and J are TRBV12-3 or TRBV12-4 and TRBJ2-3; D is unresolved. There are 13 residues in the CDR3. The germline V and J ends were trimmed by 6 bases and 2 bases, with 9 bases remaining between them. CDR3 coding DNA: TGTGCCAGCAGCCCCGACAACACAGATACGCAGTATTTT. Translated, it gives CASSPDNTDTQYF.

This clonotype was seen more than once but under ten times. The chain's CDR3 is CASSRGQFGDEKLFF. The CDR3 DNA sequence: TGTGCCAGCAGCCGCGGACAGTTTGGGGATGAAAAACTGTTTTTT. The chain is built from TRBV14 and TRBJ1-4; D perhaps matches TRBD1 (6 bases). The V end was cut by 4 bases, the J end by 6 bases, with 15 bases between. CDR1 is SGHDN, CDR2 FVKESK, per germline. The CDR3 extends over 15 amino acids.

This clonotype was recorded a few times. The chain carries TRBV29-1 and TRBJ1-1; D is undetermined. Looked up from germline, CDR1 is SQVTM and CDR2 is ANQGSEA. The CDR3 length is 11 residues. The V end lost 6 bases, the J end lost 7 bases, and 12 bases lay between the germline ends. The CDR3 protein is CSVGVTFEAFF. CDR3 DNA sequence: TGCAGCGTCGGCGTGACATTTGAAGCTTTCTTT.

This clonotype came up a few times. The V call is TRBV18, the J call TRBJ2-1; 11 bases are a match to TRBD2. This CDR3 is 15 amino acids long. Germline-derived CDR1 and CDR2 are KGHSH and LQKENI. V lost 3 bases, J lost 8 bases, and 6 bases stayed unmatched. CDR3 protein: CASSPTSGSVHEQFF. The CDR3, as DNA: TGTGCCAGCTCACCCACTAGCGGGAGTGTGCATGAGCAGTTCTTC. The full variable domain, completed using reference TRBV18 and TRBJ2-1, is NAGVMQNPRHLVRRRGQEARLRCSPMKGHSHVYWYRQLPEEGLKFMVYLQKENIIDESGMPKERFSAEFPKEGPSILRIQQVVRGDSAAYFCASSPTSGSVHEQFFGPGTRLTVL.

Note on this clonotype: The junction and the germline gene differ at one end; a read error may be behind it. V gene TRBV6-5 combines with J gene TRBJ2-4; D perhaps matches TRBD1 (6 bases). The V gene's germline CDR1 is MNHEY and CDR2 SVGAGI. CDR3 length equals 13 residues. The CDR3 reads CASSPYWDTTREF. For the CDR3, the DNA is TGTGCCAGCAGTCCCTACTGGGACACGACGCGAGAGTTC.

This clonotype came up a few times. The CDR3 reads CAIRAGLVETDTQYF. The CDR3 DNA reads TGTGCCATCAGAGCGGGCCTGGTGGAAACAGATACGCAGTATTTT. V usage is TRBV10-3 and J usage is TRBJ2-3; a weak D match, TRBD2 (6 bases). Trimming removed 6 bases from V and 3 bases from J, with 16 bases in between. Germline V gene data show CDR1 as ENHRY and CDR2 as SYGVKD. The CDR3 consists of 15 residues.

The V gene is TRBV18, the J gene TRBJ1-3; D not resolved. In germline, CDR1 is KGHSH, CDR2 LQKENI. V was shortened by 3 bases and J by 0 bases, with 12 bases between the two germline ends. The CDR3 is made up of 16 amino acids. The CDR3, as DNA: TGTGCCAGCTCACCTGCGGGCGTGAGCTCTGGAAACACCATATATTTT. Amino acids: CASSPAGVSSGNTIYF. The variable domain in full, completed from reference TRBV18 and TRBJ1-3, reads NAGVMQNPRHLVRRRGQEARLRCSPMKGHSHVYWYRQLPEEGLKFMVYLQKENIIDESGMPKERFSAEFPKEGPSILRIQQVVRGDSAAYFCASSPAGVSSGNTIYFGEGSWLTVV.

This clonotype has more than one count but fewer than ten. V and J are TRBV3-1 and TRBJ2-7; 7 bases fit TRBD1. The CDR3 runs 16 residues. Germline V gene lookup returns CDR1 LGHDT and CDR2 YNNKEL (reference sequence). V lost 2 bases and J lost 2; bases outside the gene matches: 9. This CDR3 reads CASSQMTTGLTYEQYF. CDR3 sequence (DNA): TGTGCCAGCAGCCAAATGACGACAGGGCTAACCTACGAGCAGTACTTC.

This clonotype has more than one count but fewer than ten. This chain's CDR3 is CASSFGPNERNTIYF. CDR3 DNA: TGTGCCAGCAGCTTCGGGCCTAACGAGCGGAACACCATATATTTT. V is TRBV9 and J is TRBJ1-3, with D unclear. The germline CDR1 and CDR2 sequences are SGDLS and YYNGEE. The V and J ends lost 4 bases and 7 bases respectively, with 18 bases between them. This CDR3 has 15 amino acids.

This rearrangement joins TRBV12-3 or TRBV12-4 to TRBJ2-7; TRBD1 aligns across 8 bases. J lost 4 bases, V lost 6 bases, and 8 bases had no gene match. The length of the CDR3 is 14 residues. The DNA for the CDR3 is TGTGCCAGCAGAGGACAGGGAAAGGTGTACGAGCAGTACTTC. Its protein is CASRGQGKVYEQYF.